This TCR beta chain stems from a study of blood T cell repertoires in COVID-19. Study-wide context: Samples of COVID-19 (acute and convalescent) were obtained from the United States, Italy and Spain. From T cells, B-cell-depleted T cells, or PBMCs came the material, which was cDNA or gDNA.

Seattle-derived patients entered the study during active infection and were followed longitudinally. Germline CDR1 reads SGHTA; CDR2 reads FQGNSA. The CDR3 runs 14 residues. Trimming took 0 bases from V and 5 from J, leaving 9 bases between them. Per the original data handling: Estimation of nucleated cell counts was performed using reference gene primer amplification. Sequenced by immunoSEQ multiplex PCR; TCRdb stores in-frame clones only, minus some. From that table come the V and J calls and clone size; the DNA was used to work out D and trimming. The profile shows over 250,000 clones, around 85% of them singletons.

This chain connects TRBV7-2 to TRBJ2-3; D might be TRBD2 (5 bases). Sequenced input: peripheral blood. The source is a human donor with COVID-19, enrolled during active disease. The donor label of this sample is uncertain. The CDR3 DNA reads TGTGCCAGCAGCTTAGCGGGAGATAGAGATACGCAGTATTTT. Translated, it gives CASSLAGDRDTQYF.